Below, one TCR beta chain is given with its context. This sample was taken from a study of Ad26.COV2.S vaccination and SARS-CoV-2 variants. Across the whole study: As a participant in COV1001, the donor was in the Ad26.COV2.S trial arm.

Treatment defined: around 19 received Ad26.COV2.S at low or high dose, single or two shots; about five received placebo; per-sample allocation not given. After the first vaccine or placebo injection, samples were drawn on day 63. The donor was a Boston adult aged 18-55 years. Vaccination used an Ad26 vector expressing Wuhan-strain SARS-CoV-2 spike. Sequencing used immunoSEQ multiplex PCR; TCRdb keeps in-frame clones, though not all of them. There are 410,000 or so clones in the sample; about 92% occur only once, and approximately 1.6% lies in the top ten. This TCR derives from a person between 18 and 59 years old who received the Ad26.COV2.S COVID-19 vaccine or a placebo. The sequences come from peripheral blood, collected in a trial of Ad26.COV2.S vaccine versus placebo.

In DNA form, the CDR3 reads TGTGCCATCAGTGTCGGTGCTCAAGTCATCTGTCAGCCCCAGCATTTT. Residues: CAISVGAQVICQPQHF. This chain joins TRBV10-3 and TRBJ1-5; unclear D gene. The CDR3 consists of 16 residues. CDR1 ENHRY and CDR2 SYGVKD come from the germline V gene. The V and J ends lost 4 bases and 6 bases respectively, with 19 bases between them.